This T cell receptor beta chain stems from a study of CD8 T cells in ankylosing spondylitis (dated by TCRdb to 2015 to 2018). Regarding the study in general: The study set out to find disease-linked TCR variants by profiling T cell receptor beta repertoires in ankylosing spondylitis patients and healthy donors. The full study cohort comprised 20 to 30 ankylosing spondylitis patients and 85 to 120 healthy donors. Peripheral blood was sampled, and synovial fluid was additionally collected from ankylosing spondylitis patients.

As to this clonotype: Its antigen is currently not known. No quality values exist for individual bases; no much larger clone is one base distant.

Results the study describes overall, beyond this receptor: Significant enrichment of the disease-linked clones was reported in matched synovial fluid samples from ankylosing spondylitis patients. Blood from ankylosing spondylitis patients appeared to be characterized by a TCR beta motif made up of fewer than ten highly homologous amino acid variants. Some motif variants had previously been reported in the synovial fluid and blood of reactive arthritis patients, which suggests shared mechanisms of disease initiation. In peripheral blood, the disease-linked clones were found at relatively low frequencies and had a CD8+ phenotype.

Measured from the cysteine to the phenylalanine, the CDR3 is 12 residues long. Solely the CDR3 DNA is kept, with 36 bases framed from the first base. The germline ends are 3 bases apart after V is trimmed by 1 base and J by 6 bases. CDR1 and CDR2, looked up from the germline V gene, are SNHLY and FYNNEI. Sequencing took place on an Illumina HiSeq 2500. TCR beta libraries were prepared by quantitative 5'-RACE with molecular barcodes. Under the source paper's analysis protocol: To identify disease-linked TCR variants, a new computational method was used, one built on a probabilistic model of VDJ rearrangement. The public sequencing data were trimmed at Q25 with fastp and processed into clonotypes with MiXCR by TCRdb, which kept only in-frame beta chains. Entries are consolidated by CDR3 protein sequence, retaining the most common genes and DNA. None of the V and J calls come from the authors' own analysis; TCRdb made them. The sample profile shows hundreds of thousands of distinct CDR3 sequences; about an eighth of them were found once. Over 6.5% of the sample belongs to the ten largest clones.

Material: blood, either unsorted or a sorted T cell fraction (not recorded which). Recombination joined TRBV2 with TRBJ2-2; the D gene cannot be resolved reliably. The receptor comes from a male donor with ankylosing spondylitis. The CDR3 reads as follows: CASSEEAGELFF. The sequenced DNA is TGTGCCAGCAGTGAAGAGGCCGGGGAGCTGTTTTTT.